This TCR beta chain comes out of a study of T-cell reconstitution after alpha-beta-depleted transplantation in children. Unique molecular identifiers were incorporated into the prepared TCRbeta library. Via MiXCR, TCRdb re-called the PCR reads, giving one row per CDR3 protein. This table has approximately 390,000 distinct CDR3 sequences, 11% appearing once. There are a few counts of this clonotype. Looked up from germline, CDR1 is SQVTM and CDR2 is ANQGSEA. J gave up 2 bases and V 5 bases, and 6 bases lay outside the gene matches. CDR3 length: 14 amino acids. The J gene is TRBJ2-5, the V gene TRBV29-1, with 9 bases that match TRBD2. Sequences were derived from PBMCs from the stem cell graft donor, sampled from the stem cell graft. This TCR was recovered from a human donor who donated a stem cell graft to a child with acute myeloid leukemia. CDR3 residues: CSVTPSGIQETQYF. The CDR3 coding sequence is TGCAGCGTTACCCCTAGCGGGATTCAAGAGACCCAGTACTTC.